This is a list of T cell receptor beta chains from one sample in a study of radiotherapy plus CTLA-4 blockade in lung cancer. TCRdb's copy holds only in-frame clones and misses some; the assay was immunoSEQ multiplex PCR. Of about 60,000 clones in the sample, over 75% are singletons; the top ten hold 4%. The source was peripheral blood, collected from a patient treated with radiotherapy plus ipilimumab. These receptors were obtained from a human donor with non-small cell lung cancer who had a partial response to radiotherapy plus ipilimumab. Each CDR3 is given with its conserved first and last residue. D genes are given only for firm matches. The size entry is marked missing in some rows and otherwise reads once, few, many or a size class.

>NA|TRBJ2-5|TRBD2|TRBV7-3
TGTGCCAGCAGCCTTAGCGGGAGTGGAGAGACCCAGTACTTC
CASSLSGSGETQYF
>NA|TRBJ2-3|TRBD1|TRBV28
TGTGCCAGCAGTTCCGGGACAGGGGATACCGATACGCAGTATTTT
CASSSGTGDTDTQYF
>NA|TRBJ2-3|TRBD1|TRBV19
TGTGCCAGTAGCCCGACAGGGGGCCGGCAGTATTTT
CASSPTGGRQYF
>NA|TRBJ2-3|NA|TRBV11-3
TGTGCCAGCAGCTTAGGGACAGCGCTTAGCACAGATACGCAGTATTTT
CASSLGTALSTDTQYF
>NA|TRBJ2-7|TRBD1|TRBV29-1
TGCAGCGTTGCCGGGACAGGGGCATCCTACGAGCAGTACTTC
CSVAGTGASYEQYF
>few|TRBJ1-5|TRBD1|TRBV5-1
TGCGCCAGCAGTCCCGGGACAGCCGGACTTCAGCCCCAGCATTTT
CASSPGTAGLQPQHF
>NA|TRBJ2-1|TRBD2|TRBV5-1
TGCGCCAGCAGCTCCATTAGCGGGGAGGGGGGGGAAAATGAGCAGTTCTTC
CASSSISGEGGENEQFF
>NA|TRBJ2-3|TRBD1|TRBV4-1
TGCGCCAGCAGCCCTGCCCCGACAGGGCCCGGCACAGATACGCAGTATTTT
CASSPAPTGPGTDTQYF
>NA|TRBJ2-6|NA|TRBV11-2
TGTGCCAGCAGCATCAGGGGGGCCGGGGCCAACGTCCTGACTTTC
CASSIRGAGANVLTF
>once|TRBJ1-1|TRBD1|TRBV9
TGTGCCAGCAGCGCCCAGGGGGCTGGGTACACTGAAGCTTTCTTT
CASSAQGAGYTEAFF
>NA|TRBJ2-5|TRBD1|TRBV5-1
TGCGCCAGCACCTACTTCCCAGGGGGCGCAGAGACCCAGTACTTC
CASTYFPGGAETQYF
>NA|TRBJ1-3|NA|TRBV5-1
NA
CASSFGPGGISGNTIYF
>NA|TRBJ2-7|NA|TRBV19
TGTGCCAGTAGTACGCACAGGGTTCTTCCTGTCGGCGAGCAGTACTTC
CASSTHRVLPVGEQYF
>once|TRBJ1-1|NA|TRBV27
TGTGCCAGCAGTCCTGGGCCAGGAATGAACACTGAAGCTTTCTTT
CASSPGPGMNTEAFF
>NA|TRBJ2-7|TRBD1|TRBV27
TGTGCCAGCAGTTTAGGGGGACAGGGATACGAGCAGTACTTC
CASSLGGQGYEQYF
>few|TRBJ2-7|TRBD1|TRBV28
TGTGCCAGCAGTAGTCCGGACAGGGTTTCCGAGCAGTACTTC
CASSSPDRVSEQYF
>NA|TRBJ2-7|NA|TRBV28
TGTGCCAGCAGCCCACGTCCAATGCGGCGTGGCGAGCAGTACTTC
CASSPRPMRRGEQYF
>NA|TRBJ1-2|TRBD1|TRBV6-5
TGTGCCAGCAGTTTAACAGGGGGAGGCTATGGCTACACCTTC
CASSLTGGGYGYTF
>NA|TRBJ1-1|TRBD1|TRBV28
TGTGCCAGCAGCCCCGACAGGGACACTGAAGCTTTCTTT
CASSPDRDTEAFF
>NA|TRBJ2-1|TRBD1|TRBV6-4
TGTGCCAGCAAGTCCCGGGACAGTTTCCGGGGAAATGAGCAGTTCTTC
CASKSRDSFRGNEQFF
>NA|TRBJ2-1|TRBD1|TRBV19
TGTGCCAGTAGTACCACAGGGACAGGGGTCGATGAGCAGTTCTTC
CASSTTGTGVDEQFF
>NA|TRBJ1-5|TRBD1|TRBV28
TGTGCCAGCACTTCCCGGGACAGGGGTAGCAATCAGCCCCAGCATTTT
CASTSRDRGSNQPQHF
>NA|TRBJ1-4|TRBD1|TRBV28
TGTGCCAGCGCGGCTCTTGGGACAGGGCTTGAAAAACTGTTTTTT
CASAALGTGLEKLFF
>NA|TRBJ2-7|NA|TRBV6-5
TGTGCCAGCAAAGGCGGAGGAGCCTACGAGCAGTACTTC
CASKGGGAYEQYF
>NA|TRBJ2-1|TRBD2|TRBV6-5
TGTGCCAGCAGTTACTCGATACTAGCGGGGGGCAGCATCTTC
CASSYSILAGGSIF
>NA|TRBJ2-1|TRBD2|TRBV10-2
TGCGCCAGCAGCCAGACTAGCGGGCGGTACAATGAGCAGTTCTTC
CASSQTSGRYNEQFF
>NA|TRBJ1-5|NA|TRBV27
TGTGCCAGCAGTTTAGCAGGGATCAGCAATCAGCCCCAGCATTTT
CASSLAGISNQPQHF
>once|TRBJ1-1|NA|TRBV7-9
TGTGCCAGCAGCGTCACACTAAACACTGAAGCTTTCTTT
CASSVTLNTEAFF
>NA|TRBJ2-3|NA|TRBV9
TGTGCCAGCACCACCTCCGAGGGTTCGGTGGCAGATACGCAGTATTTT
CASTTSEGSVADTQYF
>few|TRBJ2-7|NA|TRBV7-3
TGTGCCAGCAGCCGAGGCAGGGGTGGAGAGCAGTACTTC
CASSRGRGGEQYF
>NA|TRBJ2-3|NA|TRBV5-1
TGCGCCAGCAAGGGGGAAGATACGCAGTATTTT
CASKGEDTQYF
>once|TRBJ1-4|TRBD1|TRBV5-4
TGTGCCAGCAGCTTCGGGGGACAGCGTAATGAAAAACTGTTTTTT
CASSFGGQRNEKLFF
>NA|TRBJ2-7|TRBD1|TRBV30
TGTGCCTGGAGCCGTCCGGACAGGGACTACGAGCAGTACTTC
CAWSRPDRDYEQYF
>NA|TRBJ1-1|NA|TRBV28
TGTGCCAGCAGTTTTCCGGGGAGGGGGACTGAAGCTTTCTTT
CASSFPGRGTEAFF
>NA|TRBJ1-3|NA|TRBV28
TGTGCCAGCAGTTCGGGGGGTGGCGGACTCTCTGGAAACACCATATATTTT
CASSSGGGGLSGNTIYF
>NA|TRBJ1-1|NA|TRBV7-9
TGTGCCAGCAGCTTAGGTCAGAACACTGAAGCTTTCTTT
CASSLGQNTEAFF
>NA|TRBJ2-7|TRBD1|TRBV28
TGTGCCAGCAGCCCCGGGACAGGGGAGCAGTACTTC
CASSPGTGEQYF
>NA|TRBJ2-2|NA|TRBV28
TGTGCCAGCAGGGGAGTCCTTCCGGGGGCCGGGGAGCTGTTTTTT
CASRGVLPGAGELFF
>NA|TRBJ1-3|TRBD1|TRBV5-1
TGCGCCAGCCATCAGGGGGGATCCTCTGGAAACACCATATATTTT
CASHQGGSSGNTIYF
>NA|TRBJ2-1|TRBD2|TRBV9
TGTGCCAGCAGCCCGAGAGAGGGGCTAGCGGGAGAGGCTCGTAAGCAGTTCTTC
CASSPREGLAGEARKQFF
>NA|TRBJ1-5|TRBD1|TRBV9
TGTGCCAGCAGCAGAACAGGGGGCCGACAGCCCCAGCATTTT
CASSRTGGRQPQHF
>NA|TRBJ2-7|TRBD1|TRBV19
TGTGCCAGTAGTCAAGGGGGAGCTCGACAGGGCTACGAGCAGTACTTC
CASSQGGARQGYEQYF
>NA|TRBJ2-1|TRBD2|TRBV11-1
TGTGCCAGCAGCTTAGACCGGCTAGCGGGATCCCCCTACAATGAGCAGTTCTTC
CASSLDRLAGSPYNEQFF
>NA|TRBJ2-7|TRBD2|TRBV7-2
TGTGCCAGCAGTACGACTAGCGGGTCCTACGAGCAGTACTTC
CASSTTSGSYEQYF
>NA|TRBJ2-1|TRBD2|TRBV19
TGTGCCAGTAGTCCAGGGGGACTAGCCGATGAGCAGTTCTTC
CASSPGGLADEQFF
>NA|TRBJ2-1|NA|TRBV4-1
TGCGCCAGCAGCCCCGCGGCAGGGATTTCCTACAATGAGCAGTTCTTC
CASSPAAGISYNEQFF
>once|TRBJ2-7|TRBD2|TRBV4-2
TGTGCCAGCAGCCAAGATCGATCAGCGGGGGGATCCTACGAGCAGTACTTC
CASSQDRSAGGSYEQYF
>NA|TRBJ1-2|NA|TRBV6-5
TGTGCCAGCAGTTTACGGGGAGCTAACTATGGCTACACCTTC
CASSLRGANYGYTF
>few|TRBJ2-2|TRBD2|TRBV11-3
TGTGCCAGCAGCTTAGAACTAGCGGGGTCGAACACCGGGGAGCTGTTTTTT
CASSLELAGSNTGELFF
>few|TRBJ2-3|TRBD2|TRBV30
TGTGCCTGGGGGACTAGCGGGAGAACAGATACGCAGTATTTT
CAWGTSGRTDTQYF
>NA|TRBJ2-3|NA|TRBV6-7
TGTGCCAGCAGTTCGGGGTTCCCTTATTTCTCTAGCACAGATACGCAGTATTTT
CASSSGFPYFSSTDTQYF
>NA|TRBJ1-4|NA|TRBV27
TGTGCCAGCAGTCCCCGGGACGGGGGGAATGAAAAACTGTTTTTT
CASSPRDGGNEKLFF
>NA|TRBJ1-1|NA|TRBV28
TGTGCCAGCAGTACAGGGCCTTCCGACGCTTTCTTT
CASSTGPSDAFF
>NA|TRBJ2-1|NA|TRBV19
TGTGCCAGTAGTATAGGAGCGGAAGGCAATGAGCAGTTCTTC
CASSIGAEGNEQFF
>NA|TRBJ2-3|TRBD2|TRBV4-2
TGTGCCAGCAGCCAAGATCCAGCGGGGGGCACAGATACGCAGTATTTT
CASSQDPAGGTDTQYF
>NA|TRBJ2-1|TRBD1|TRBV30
TGTGCCTGGAGCCGACAGGGGGCGGAGGGAAGAATCTTC
CAWSRQGAEGRIF
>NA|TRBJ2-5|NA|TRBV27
TGTGCCAGCAGCACCAACAGGGAGCAAGAGACCCAGTACTTC
CASSTNREQETQYF
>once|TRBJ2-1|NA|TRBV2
TGTGCCAGCACCACGGGACACCAATGGGGAGATGAGCAGTTCTTC
CASTTGHQWGDEQFF
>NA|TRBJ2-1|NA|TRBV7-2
TGTGCCAGCAGCTTAGTGGGGACATTGGGGGAGCAGTTCTTC
CASSLVGTLGEQFF
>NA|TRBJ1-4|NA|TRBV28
TGTGCCAGCAGTTTGGGGGGGTTTCGTGAAAAACTGTTTTTT
CASSLGGFREKLFF